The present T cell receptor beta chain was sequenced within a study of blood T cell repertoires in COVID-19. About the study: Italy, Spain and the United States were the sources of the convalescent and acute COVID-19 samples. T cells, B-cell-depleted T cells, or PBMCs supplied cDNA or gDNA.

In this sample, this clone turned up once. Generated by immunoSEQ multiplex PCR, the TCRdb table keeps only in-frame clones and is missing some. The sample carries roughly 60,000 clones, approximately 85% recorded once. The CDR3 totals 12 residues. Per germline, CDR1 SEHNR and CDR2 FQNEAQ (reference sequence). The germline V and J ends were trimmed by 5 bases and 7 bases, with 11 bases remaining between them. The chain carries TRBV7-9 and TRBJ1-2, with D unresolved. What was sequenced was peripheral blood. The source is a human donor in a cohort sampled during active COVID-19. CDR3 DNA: TGTGCCAGCAGCCGCGAGGGTCGTGGCTACACCTTC. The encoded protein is CASSREGRGYTF.